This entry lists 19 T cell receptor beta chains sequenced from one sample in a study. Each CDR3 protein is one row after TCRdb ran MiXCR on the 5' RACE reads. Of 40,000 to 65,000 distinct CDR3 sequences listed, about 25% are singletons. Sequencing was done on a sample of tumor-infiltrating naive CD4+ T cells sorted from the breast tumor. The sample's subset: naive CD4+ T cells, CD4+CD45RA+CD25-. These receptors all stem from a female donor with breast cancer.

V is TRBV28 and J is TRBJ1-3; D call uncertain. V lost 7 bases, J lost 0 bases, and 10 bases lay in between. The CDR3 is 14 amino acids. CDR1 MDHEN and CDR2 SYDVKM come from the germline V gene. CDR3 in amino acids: CASTGPGSGNTIYF. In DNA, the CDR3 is TGTGCCAGCACCGGACCCGGCTCTGGAAACACCATATATTTT.

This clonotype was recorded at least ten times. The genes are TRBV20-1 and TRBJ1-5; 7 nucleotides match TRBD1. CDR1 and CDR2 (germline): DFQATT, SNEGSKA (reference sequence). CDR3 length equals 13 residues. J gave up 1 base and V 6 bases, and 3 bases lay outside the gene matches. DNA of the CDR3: TGCAGTGCAGGGGGCAAGAGCAATCAGCCCCAGCATTTT. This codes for CSAGGKSNQPQHF.

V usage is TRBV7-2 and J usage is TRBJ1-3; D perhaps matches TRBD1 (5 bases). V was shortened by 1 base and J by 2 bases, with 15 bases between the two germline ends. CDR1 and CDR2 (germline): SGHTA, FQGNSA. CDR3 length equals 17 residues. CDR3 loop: CASSLVGTPEPGNTIYF. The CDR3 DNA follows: TGTGCCAGCAGCTTAGTAGGGACTCCCGAACCTGGAAACACCATATATTTT.

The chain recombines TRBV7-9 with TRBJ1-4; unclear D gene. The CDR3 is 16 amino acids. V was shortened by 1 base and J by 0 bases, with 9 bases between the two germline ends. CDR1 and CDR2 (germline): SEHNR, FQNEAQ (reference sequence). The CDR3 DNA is TGTGCCAGCAGCTTAGGTCGGACGGCAACTAATGAAAAACTGTTTTTT. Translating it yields CASSLGRTATNEKLFF.

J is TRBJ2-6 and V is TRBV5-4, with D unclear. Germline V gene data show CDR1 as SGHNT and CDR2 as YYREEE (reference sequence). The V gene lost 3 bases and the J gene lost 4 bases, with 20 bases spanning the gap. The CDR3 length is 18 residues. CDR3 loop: CASSSRRTSQTGANVLTF. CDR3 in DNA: TGTGCCAGCAGCTCGCGGCGAACGTCCCAAACCGGGGCCAACGTCCTGACTTTC.

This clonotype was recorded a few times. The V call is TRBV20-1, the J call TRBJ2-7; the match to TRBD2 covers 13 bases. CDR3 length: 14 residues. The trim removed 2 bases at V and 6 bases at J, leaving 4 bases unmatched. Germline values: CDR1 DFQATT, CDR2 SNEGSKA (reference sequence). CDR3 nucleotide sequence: TGCAGTGCTAGACGGACTAGCGGGAGCGGCGAGCAGTACTTC. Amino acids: CSARRTSGSGEQYF.

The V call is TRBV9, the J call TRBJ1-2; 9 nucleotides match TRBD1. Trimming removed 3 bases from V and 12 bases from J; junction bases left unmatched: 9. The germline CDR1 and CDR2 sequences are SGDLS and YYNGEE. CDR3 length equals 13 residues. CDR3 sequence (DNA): TGTGCCAGCAGCGCCGATACAGGGGGCGGCCACACCTTC. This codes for CASSADTGGGHTF. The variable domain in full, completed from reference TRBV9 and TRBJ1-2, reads DSGVTQTPKHLITATGQRVTLRCSPRSGDLSVYWYQQSLDQGLQFLIQYYNGEERAKGNILERFSAQQFPDLHSELNLSSLELGDSALYFCASSADTGGGHTFGSGTRLTVV.

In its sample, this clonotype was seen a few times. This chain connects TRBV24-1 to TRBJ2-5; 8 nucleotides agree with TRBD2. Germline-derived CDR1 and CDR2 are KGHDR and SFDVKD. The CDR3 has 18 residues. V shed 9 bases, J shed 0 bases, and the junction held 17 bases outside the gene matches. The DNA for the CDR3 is TGTGCCACCTCAGCCGTTGGGACTAGTAACCCTTACCAAGAGACCCAGTACTTC. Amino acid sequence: CATSAVGTSNPYQETQYF.

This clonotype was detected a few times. CDR3 loop: CASNAKGGVSYNEQFF. The CDR3 DNA reads TGTGCCAGCAACGCTAAAGGGGGAGTTTCCTACAATGAGCAGTTCTTC. The chain couples TRBV7-2 to TRBJ2-1, with D perhaps matching TRBD1 (6 bases). CDR3 length: 16 residues. From germline, CDR1 is SGHTA and CDR2 FQGNSA. The V end lost 7 bases, the J end lost 1 base, and 17 bases lay between the germline ends.

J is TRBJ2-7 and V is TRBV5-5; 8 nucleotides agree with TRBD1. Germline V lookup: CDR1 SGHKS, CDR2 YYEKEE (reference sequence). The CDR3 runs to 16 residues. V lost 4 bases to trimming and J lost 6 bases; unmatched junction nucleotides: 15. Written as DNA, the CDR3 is TGTGCCAGCAGCGCCACCGGGACAGGCCTCTCCGGCGAGCAGTACTTC. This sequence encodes CASSATGTGLSGEQYF.

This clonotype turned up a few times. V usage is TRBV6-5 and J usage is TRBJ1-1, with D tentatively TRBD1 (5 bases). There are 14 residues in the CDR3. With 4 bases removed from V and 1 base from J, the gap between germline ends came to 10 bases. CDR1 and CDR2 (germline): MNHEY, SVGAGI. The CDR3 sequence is CASSSEGKNTEAFF. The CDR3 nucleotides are TGTGCCAGCAGTTCTGAGGGGAAGAACACTGAAGCTTTCTTT.

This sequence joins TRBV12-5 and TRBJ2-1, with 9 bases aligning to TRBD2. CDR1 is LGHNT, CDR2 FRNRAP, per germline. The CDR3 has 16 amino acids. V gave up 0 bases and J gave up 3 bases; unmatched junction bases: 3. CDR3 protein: CASGLVRGGIYNEQFF. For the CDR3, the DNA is TGTGCTAGTGGTTTGGTGCGGGGGGGCATCTACAATGAGCAGTTCTTC.

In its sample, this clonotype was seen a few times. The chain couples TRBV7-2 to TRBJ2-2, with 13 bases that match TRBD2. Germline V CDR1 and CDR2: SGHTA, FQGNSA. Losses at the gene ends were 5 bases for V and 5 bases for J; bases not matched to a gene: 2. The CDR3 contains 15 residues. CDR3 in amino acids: CASSPGLAGTGELFF. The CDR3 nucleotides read TGTGCCAGCAGCCCGGGACTAGCGGGAACCGGGGAGCTGTTTTTT.

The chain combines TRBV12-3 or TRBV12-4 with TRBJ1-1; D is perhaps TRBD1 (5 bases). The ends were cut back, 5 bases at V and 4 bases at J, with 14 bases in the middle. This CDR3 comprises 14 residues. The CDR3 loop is CASSPGNRATEAFF. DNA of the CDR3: TGTGCCAGCAGTCCAGGGAATCGGGCCACTGAAGCTTTCTTT.

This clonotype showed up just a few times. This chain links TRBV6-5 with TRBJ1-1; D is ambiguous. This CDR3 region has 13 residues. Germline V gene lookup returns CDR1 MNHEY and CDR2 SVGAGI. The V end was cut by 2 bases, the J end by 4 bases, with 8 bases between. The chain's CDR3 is CASSYDRATEAFF. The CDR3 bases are TGTGCCAGCAGTTACGACCGGGCCACTGAAGCTTTCTTT.

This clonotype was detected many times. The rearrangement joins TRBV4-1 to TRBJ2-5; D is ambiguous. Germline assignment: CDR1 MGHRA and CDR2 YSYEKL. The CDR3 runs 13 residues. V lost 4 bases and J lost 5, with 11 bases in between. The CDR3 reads CASSLTLGETQYF. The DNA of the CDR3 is TGCGCCAGCAGCCTTACCCTTGGGGAGACCCAGTACTTC.

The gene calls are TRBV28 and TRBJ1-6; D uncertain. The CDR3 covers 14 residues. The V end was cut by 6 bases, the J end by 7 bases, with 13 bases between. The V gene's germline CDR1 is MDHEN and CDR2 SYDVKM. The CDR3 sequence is CASSLEGGNSPLHF. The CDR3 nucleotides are TGTGCCAGCAGCCTTGAGGGAGGCAATTCACCCCTCCACTTT. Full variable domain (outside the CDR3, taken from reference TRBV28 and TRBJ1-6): DVKVTQSSRYLVKRTGEKVFLECVQDMDHENMFWYRQDPGLGLRLIYFSYDVKMKEKGDIPEGYSVSREKKERFSLILESASTNQTSMYLCASSLEGGNSPLHFGNGTRLTVT.

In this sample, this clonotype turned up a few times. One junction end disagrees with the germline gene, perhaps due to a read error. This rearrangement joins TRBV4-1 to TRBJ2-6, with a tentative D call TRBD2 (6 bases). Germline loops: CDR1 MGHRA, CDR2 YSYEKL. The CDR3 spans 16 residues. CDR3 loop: CASSQRGGTGANVLTF. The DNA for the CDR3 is TGCGCCAGCAGCCAACGTGGGGGGACTGGGGCCAATGTCCTGACTTTC.

The CDR3 is CASSEALQAGETQYF. The CDR3 DNA reads as TGTGCCAGCAGTGAAGCGCTTCAGGCTGGAGAGACCCAGTACTTC. The chain uses TRBV6-1 and TRBJ2-5, with D unclear. The CDR3 is made up of 15 amino acids. From germline, CDR1 is MNHNS and CDR2 SASEGT. V lost 0 bases and J 4 bases, leaving 12 bases between the germline ends.